This T cell receptor (beta chain) was recovered during a study of preoperative IRX-2 immunotherapy in early breast cancer. CDR1 and CDR2 (germline): MNHGY, SAAAGT. V shed 0 bases and J shed 5 bases, with 13 bases lying between them. The CDR3 covers 15 residues. The assay was immunoSEQ multiplex PCR, and TCRdb's table has in-frame clones only and misses some. The sample includes roughly 30,000 clones, roughly four fifths of them seen just once. The treatment here: preoperative locoregional IRX-2 cytokine immunotherapy. This phase Ib study tested locoregional IRX-2 cytokine immunotherapy given before surgery.

The chain joins TRBV6-8 to TRBJ1-1; no clear D gene. The receptor comes from a human donor with breast cancer. The specimen comprised lymph node tissue, sampled from a patient treated with IRX-2 immunotherapy. The CDR3 DNA reads as TGTGCCAGCAGTTACTCGAAGTGGAATCGGACTGAAGCTTTCTTT. Protein: CASSYSKWNRTEAFF.